This TCR beta chain was found in a study of graft-versus-host responses after intestinal transplantation. Study-wide context: Transplants were multivisceral, liver-intestinal, or isolated intestinal. The recipients all started with anti-thymocyte globulin induction and then took tacrolimus and steroids for roughly three years.

General observations from the study: GvH clones were found in recipient marrow; some appeared first in ileum or blood. High graft-versus-host to host-versus-graft T cell clonal ratios marked allografts of patients with graft-donor macrochimerism.

The V end was cut by 10 bases, the J end by 5 bases, with 14 bases between. The CDR3 is 12 residues long. Germline CDR1 reads MNHEY; CDR2 reads SVGAGI. Comments on this clone: The antigen is not known.

Using immunoSEQ multiplex PCR, the repertoire was profiled, and TCRdb retains in-frame clones only, with some absent. The sample includes about 110,000 clones, around nine tenths of them seen just once. V gene TRBV6-5 combines with J gene TRBJ1-2, with D possibly matching TRBD1 (5 bases). The TCR originated in a human donor who was the organ donor for an intestinal transplant. This specimen was unstimulated CD4+ T cells sorted from spleen or lymph node cells, taken before transplant. CDR3: CAIPGPYYGYTF. The CDR3, as DNA: TGTGCCATCCCGGGACCGTATTATGGCTACACCTTC.